This entry describes one T cell receptor beta chain. V lost 0 bases to trimming and J lost 2 bases, with 6 bases between them. In germline, CDR1 is SGHDT, CDR2 YYEEEE. The CDR3 sequence is 15 residues long. This sample was taken from a study of OX40 agonist ivuxolimab in advanced cancers. The data were produced by immunoSEQ multiplex PCR, yet TCRdb's version contains in-frame clones alone and is incomplete. The sample includes approximately 74,000 clones, almost 85% of them seen just once. The chain joins TRBV5-6 to TRBJ2-6; no clear D. The TCR was taken from an adult with an advanced solid tumor such as melanoma, head and neck, liver or kidney cancer. The sample in question was CD4+ or CD8+ T cells sorted from blood, obtained in a trial of the OX40 agonist ivuxolimab. CDR3 region: CASSLGGTGANVLTF. The CDR3 DNA reads as TGTGCCAGCAGCTTGGGGGGAACTGGGGCCAACGTCCTGACTTTC.